The clone carrying this T cell receptor (beta chain) was seen a handful of times. This record belongs to a study of CD8 T cells in Susac syndrome. After extraction with the RNeasy kit, roughly 0.5 to 1 ug of the RNA was reverse transcribed using random hexamers. TCRdb passed the immunoSEQ multiplex PCR reads through MiXCR, listing each CDR3 protein once. The table shows over 150,000 distinct CDR3 sequences, with 90% to 97% occurring only once. The germline gives CDR1 SGHDT, CDR2 YYEEEE. Trimming pared 4 bases from V and 0 bases from J, leaving 8 bases between. The CDR3 has 13 amino acids. The TCR originated in a human donor with Susac syndrome. The sequenced sample consisted of CD4+ T cells from PBMCs. The chain is built from TRBV5-6 and TRBJ2-7; no clear D gene. The CDR3, as DNA: TGTGCCAGCAGCCTCGGATCCTCCTACGAGCAGTACTTC. Encoded protein: CASSLGSSYEQYF.